The rows below give T cell receptor beta chains drawn from one sample of a study of beta chain features in type 1 diabetes. Measured with immunoSEQ multiplex PCR; TCRdb has only the in-frame clones, and not every one. The table includes some 330,000 clones, approximately 11% detected once. The sequencing input was naive CD4+ T cells from blood. The receptor set was obtained from a woman in her 30s in good health. Each CDR3 is given with its conserved first and last residue. The order of the fields is V gene, J gene, clone size, D gene, CDR3 protein, CDR3 DNA. D genes are given only for firm matches. Rows give clone size only sometimes, using once, few, many, or a class for an expanded clone.

v_gene: TRBV7-2
j_gene: TRBJ2-3
abundance: .
d_gene: TRBD1
CDR3aa: CASSLDRGTDTQYF
CDR3nt: TGTGCCAGCAGCTTAGACAGGGGGACAGATACGCAGTATTTT

v_gene: TRBV7-3
j_gene: TRBJ2-5
abundance: few
d_gene: .
CDR3aa: CASSLSGVAAQETQYF
CDR3nt: TGTGCCAGCAGCTTAAGCGGGGTAGCGGCCCAAGAGACCCAGTACTTC

v_gene: TRBV4-2
j_gene: TRBJ2-1
abundance: few
d_gene: TRBD2
CDR3aa: CASSQDGLAGYEQFF
CDR3nt: TGTGCCAGCAGCCAAGATGGCTTAGCGGGATATGAGCAGTTCTTC

v_gene: TRBV7-3
j_gene: TRBJ2-3
abundance: .
d_gene: .
CDR3aa: CASSLDGSVDTQYF
CDR3nt: TGTGCCAGCAGCTTAGACGGGAGTGTTGATACGCAGTATTTT

v_gene: TRBV9
j_gene: TRBJ2-4
abundance: few
d_gene: .
CDR3aa: CASSGGAKNIQYF
CDR3nt: TGTGCCAGCAGCGGAGGAGCCAAAAACATTCAGTACTTC

v_gene: TRBV4-3
j_gene: TRBJ2-7
abundance: .
d_gene: TRBD2
CDR3aa: CASSQDRAGVSSYEQYF
CDR3nt: TGCGCCAGCAGCCAAGATAGGGCGGGAGTGAGCTCCTACGAGCAGTACTTC

v_gene: TRBV9
j_gene: TRBJ2-3
abundance: .
d_gene: TRBD2
CDR3aa: CASSGLAGEATDTQYF
CDR3nt: TGTGCCAGCAGCGGGTTAGCGGGGGAAGCCACAGATACGCAGTATTTT

v_gene: TRBV2
j_gene: TRBJ2-4
abundance: .
d_gene: TRBD1
CDR3aa: CASSEFGRGNIQYF
CDR3nt: TGTGCCAGCAGTGAGTTCGGCAGGGGGAACATTCAGTACTTC

v_gene: TRBV7-9
j_gene: TRBJ1-5
abundance: .
d_gene: TRBD1
CDR3aa: CASSRTGAQPQHF
CDR3nt: TGTGCCAGCAGCCGGACAGGGGCCCAGCCCCAGCATTTT

v_gene: TRBV6-5
j_gene: TRBJ2-3
abundance: .
d_gene: .
CDR3aa: CASSYRQASSTDTQYF
CDR3nt: TGTGCCAGCAGCTACAGACAGGCCTCTAGCACAGATACGCAGTATTTT